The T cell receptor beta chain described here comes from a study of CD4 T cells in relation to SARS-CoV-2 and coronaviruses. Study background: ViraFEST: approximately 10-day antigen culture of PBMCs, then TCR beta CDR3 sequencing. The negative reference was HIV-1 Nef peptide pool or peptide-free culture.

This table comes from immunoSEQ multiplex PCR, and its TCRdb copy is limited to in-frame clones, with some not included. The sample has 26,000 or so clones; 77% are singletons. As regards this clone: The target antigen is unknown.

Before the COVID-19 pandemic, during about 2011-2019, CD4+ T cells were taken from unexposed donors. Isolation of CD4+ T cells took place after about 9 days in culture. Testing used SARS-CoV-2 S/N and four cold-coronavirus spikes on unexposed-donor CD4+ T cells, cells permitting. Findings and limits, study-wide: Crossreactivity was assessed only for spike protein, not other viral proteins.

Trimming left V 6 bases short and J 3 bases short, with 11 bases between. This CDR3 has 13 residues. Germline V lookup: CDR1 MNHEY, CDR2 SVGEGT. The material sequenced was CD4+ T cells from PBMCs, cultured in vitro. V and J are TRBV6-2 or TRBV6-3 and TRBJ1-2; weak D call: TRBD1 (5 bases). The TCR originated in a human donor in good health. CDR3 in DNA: TGTGCCAGCAGCTATCAGGGCTACTATGGCTACACCTTC. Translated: CASSYQGYYGYTF.